This T cell receptor (beta chain) derives from a study of T-cell memory formation after mild COVID-19. Study-wide findings and caveats: Whereas later expanders leaned CD4+, clones contracting day 15 to 85 showed a balanced CD4/CD8 makeup. Among contracting clones, CD4+ were mainly CM/EM and CD8+ enriched in EMRA. Whether second-wave clones peaking at day 37 were SARS-CoV-2 specific went unconfirmed.

This CDR3 spans 16 amino acids. Germline lookup yields CDR1 LGHNA and CDR2 YSLEER. Trimming took off 1 base at V and 0 bases at J, with 12 bases between the two ends. This clonotype came up many times. No antigen is known for it. TCRdb reanalysed the 5' RACE reads using MiXCR and keeps one entry per CDR3 protein. In the table there are about 14,000 distinct CDR3 sequences, about 12% of which are singletons. The source of this sequence is an adult woman who had mild COVID-19 (a few samples of this study predate the infection). Cell type and time point are not known. Sequencing was performed on PBMCs or a T cell subset sorted from them (not recorded which). The chain carries TRBV4-3 and TRBJ1-2; D call uncertain. The chain's CDR3 is CASSQVPVTANYGYTF. As DNA, the CDR3 is TGCGCCAGCAGCCAAGTCCCCGTCACAGCTAACTATGGCTACACCTTC.